This passage covers 25 T cell receptor beta chains from one sample sequenced in a study of regulatory T cells in long-lasting Graves disease. Stated time point: newly diagnosed GD, antithyroid drugs for less than 3 months. The TCR library was prepared using RNA isolated from PBMCs. CDR3-region Arm-PCR and iRepertoire HTBI primers produced the TCR beta libraries. Each CDR3 protein gets one entry after TCRdb re-called the multiplex PCR reads with MiXCR. The data show 350,000 to 500,000 distinct CDR3 sequences, around 13% seen once. These data were also filed under a second study, of T cells in Graves' hyperthyroidism and ophthalmopathy.

The sequencing used peripheral blood mononuclear cells (PBMCs), collected at new diagnosis, from a patient treated with antithyroid drugs. The receptor set was obtained from a woman between 45 and 60 years old with Graves disease.

The rearrangement joins TRBV7-6 to TRBJ1-2; TRBD1 is a possible D gene (6 bases). Trimming removed 2 bases at V and 7 bases at J, with 17 bases between. CDR3 length: 15 amino acids. CDR1 and CDR2 (germline): SGHVS, FNYEAQ. Written as DNA, the CDR3 is TGTGCCAGCAGCTTAAGACAGGACCCCTTATCTGGCTACACCTTC. This sequence encodes CASSLRQDPLSGYTF. The full variable domain, its missing parts supplied by reference TRBV7-6 and TRBJ1-2, is GAGVSQSPRYKVTKRGQDVALRCDPISGHVSLYWYRQALGQGPEFLTYFNYEAQQDKSGLPNDRFSAERPEGSISTLTIQRTEQRDSAMYRCASSLRQDPLSGYTFGSGTRLTVV.

The table lists this clonotype with a few counts. This chain uses TRBV4-1 with TRBJ1-4; D is possibly TRBD1 (5 bases). The CDR3 loop spans 17 amino acids. Germline CDR1 MGHRA, CDR2 YSYEKL. Trimming cost V 4 bases and J 8 bases, with 23 bases left between them. The CDR3 is CASSLSVIRDGIEKLFF. The CDR3 DNA is TGCGCCAGCAGCCTAAGTGTAATCAGGGATGGGATCGAAAAACTGTTTTTT.

This clonotype was recorded at least ten times. The rearrangement uses TRBV7-9 and TRBJ2-4; D possibly corresponds to TRBD1 (5 bases). The CDR3 length is 18 residues. The germline CDR1 and CDR2 sequences are SEHNR and FQNEAQ (reference sequence). Trimming shortened V by 1 base and J by 0 bases, and 16 bases separated the two germline ends. As DNA, the CDR3 is TGTGCCAGCAGCTTAGTAAGGGTCGACAGTTTAGCCAAAAACATTCAGTACTTC. It specifies CASSLVRVDSLAKNIQYF.

The chain recombines TRBV24-1 with TRBJ2-7, with 11 bases aligning to TRBD2. The CDR3 runs to 15 residues. J was trimmed by 2 bases and V by 5 bases; bases with no gene match: 4. Germline loops: CDR1 KGHDR, CDR2 SFDVKD. CDR3 residues: CATSAGTSGTYEQYF. The CDR3, as DNA: TGTGCCACCAGTGCCGGGACTAGCGGCACCTACGAGCAGTACTTC.

The table lists this clonotype with many counts. This chain uses TRBV10-3 with TRBJ2-7; a possible D gene is TRBD2 (5 bases). Germline V CDR1 and CDR2: ENHRY, SYGVKD. Trimming pared 4 bases from V and 3 bases from J, leaving 16 bases between. The CDR3 totals 15 residues. The CDR3 loop is CAISGGPKRDYEQYF. The CDR3 DNA sequence: TGTGCCATCAGTGGCGGGCCGAAAAGGGACTACGAGCAGTACTTC.

The CDR3 coding sequence is TGCGCCAGCAGCCAAGATATGGCTGGAGATTCACCCCTCCACTTT. It codes for CASSQDMAGDSPLHF. The V gene is TRBV4-1, the J gene TRBJ1-6; the D is unclear. The germline V and J ends were trimmed by 0 bases and 8 bases, with 11 bases remaining between them. There are 15 residues in the CDR3. Germline CDR1 MGHRA, CDR2 YSYEKL.

The genes are TRBV9 and TRBJ2-2; D unresolved. V dropped 5 bases and J dropped 0 bases, with 11 bases sitting between them. The CDR3 has 15 residues. Germline-derived CDR1 and CDR2 are SGDLS and YYNGEE. The CDR3 DNA reads as TGTGCCAGCAGGGTCGGGCCAACGAACACCGGGGAGCTGTTTTTT. This sequence encodes CASRVGPTNTGELFF.

V usage is TRBV6-4 and J usage is TRBJ2-2; D gene ambiguous. Trimming pared 3 bases from V and 7 bases from J, leaving 3 bases between. This CDR3 is built from 11 residues. Germline CDR1 and CDR2: MRHNA and SNTAGT. CDR3 loop: CASSDGGELFF. The CDR3 DNA follows: TGTGCCAGCAGTGATGGCGGGGAGCTGTTTTTT.

This clonotype was detected ten times or more. The J gene is TRBJ2-1, the V gene TRBV30; tentatively, D is TRBD2 (6 bases). The V gene's germline CDR1 is GTSNPN and CDR2 SVGIG (reference sequence). The V end lost 2 bases, the J end lost 5 bases, and 16 bases lay between the germline ends. The CDR3 consists of 15 residues. This chain's CDR3 is CAWSPPGTRNNEQFF. The CDR3 region has the DNA TGTGCCTGGAGTCCCCCCGGGACTCGAAACAATGAGCAGTTCTTC.

This clonotype came up many times. This sequence joins TRBV2 and TRBJ2-2, with TRBD1 matching over 7 bases. This CDR3 has 16 amino acids. Germline values: CDR1 SNHLY, CDR2 FYNNEI. Trimming cost V 1 base and J 4 bases; bases outside gene matches: 6. This chain's CDR3 is CASSEVKGAFTGELFF. CDR3 bases: TGTGCCAGCAGTGAAGTTAAGGGGGCTTTCACCGGGGAGCTGTTTTTT.

The chain employs TRBV5-5 and TRBJ1-5; D is unresolved. Germline CDR1 reads SGHKS; CDR2 reads YYEKEE (reference sequence). Between the trimmed V and J ends, which lost 1 base and 3 bases, there was a span of 8 bases. The CDR3 runs 14 residues. CDR3 region: CASSLNPDNQPQHF. The CDR3 DNA is TGTGCCAGCAGCTTGAATCCGGACAATCAGCCCCAGCATTTT.

This clonotype has a count of ten or more. The V call is TRBV7-9, the J call TRBJ2-7; 7 bases match TRBD1. Germline CDR1 SEHNR, CDR2 FQNEAQ (reference sequence). The CDR3 spans 14 residues. J was trimmed by 3 bases and V by 5 bases; bases with no gene match: 7. The DNA of the CDR3 is TGTGCCAGCAGCCACGAACAGGGGAACTACGAGCAGTACTTC. Translation gives CASSHEQGNYEQYF.

This clonotype was counted at least ten times. V is TRBV27 and J is TRBJ2-4; D possibly corresponds to TRBD1 (5 bases). Trimming cost V 0 bases and J 2 bases, with 8 bases left between them. Germline V gene lookup returns CDR1 MNHEY and CDR2 SMNVEV (reference sequence). CDR3 length: 15 amino acids. The CDR3 here is CASSLSAGPKNIQYF. The CDR3 nucleotides are TGTGCCAGCAGTTTATCGGCAGGGCCCAAAAACATTCAGTACTTC.

In its sample, this clonotype was seen many times. V gene TRBV11-2 combines with J gene TRBJ2-1; 9 nucleotides match TRBD1. The CDR3 has 15 residues. Germline lookup yields CDR1 SGHAT and CDR2 FQNNGV. V was pared by 4 bases and J by 5 bases, with 6 bases of the junction left unmatched. The CDR3 loop reads CASSSNRGQDNEQFF. The CDR3 nucleotides are TGTGCCAGCAGCTCCAACAGGGGGCAAGACAATGAGCAGTTCTTC.

This clonotype was counted at least ten times. The chain joins TRBV24-1 to TRBJ2-3; maybe TRBD2 (6 bases). This CDR3 has 14 amino acids. The germline V gene has CDR1 KGHDR and CDR2 SFDVKD. V lost 4 bases and J lost 2, with 9 bases in between. This CDR3 is CATSEGDFTDTQYF. CDR3 nucleotide sequence: TGTGCCACCAGTGAGGGGGACTTCACAGATACGCAGTATTTT.

This clonotype was seen ten or more times. The CDR3: CASSSGTSGELGQYF. The CDR3 nucleotides are TGTGCCAGCAGCTCCGGGACTAGCGGGGAGCTGGGGCAGTACTTC. The gene calls are TRBV12-3 or TRBV12-4 and TRBJ2-7, with 13 positions matching TRBD2. The CDR3 runs 15 residues. After removal of 6 bases from V and 9 bases from J, the junction contained 11 bases not matched to a gene.

The table lists this clonotype with many counts. The rearrangement joins TRBV3-1 to TRBJ2-1; TRBD2 matches 7 bases. CDR1 is LGHDT, CDR2 YNNKEL, per germline (reference sequence). The CDR3 extends over 17 amino acids. V shed 5 bases, J shed 3 bases, and the junction held 13 bases outside the gene matches. The CDR3 nucleotides read TGTGCCAGCAGCTCAACCGGGGCTAGCGGCTTCTACAATGAGCAGTTCTTC. This translates into CASSSTGASGFYNEQFF.

As to this clonotype: At one of its ends the junction is not consistent with the germline gene, which may arise from a read error. The CDR3 region has the DNA TGTGCCTGGAGTGCGGGGAATTCAGACACCGAGGAGCTGTTTTTT. Translation: CAWSAGNSDTEELFF. V gene TRBV30 combines with J gene TRBJ2-2; possible D gene TRBD2, 5 bases. The CDR3 runs 15 residues. Germline-derived CDR1 and CDR2 are GTSNPN and SVGIG (reference sequence).

This clonotype occurred many times. This sequence joins TRBV5-1 and TRBJ1-1, with D uncertain. The CDR3 has 14 amino acids. The V and J ends lost 1 base and 1 base respectively, with 8 bases between them. Germline loops: CDR1 SGHRS, CDR2 YFSETQ. CDR3 nucleotides: TGCGCCAGCAGCTTGCGACTTCAGAACACTGAAGCTTTCTTT. It translates to CASSLRLQNTEAFF.

Here the CDR3 DNA reads TGCGCCAGCAGCTTGGAAGGGCTAGTGGGCTACGAGCAGTACTTC. Translation gives CASSLEGLVGYEQYF. V and J are TRBV5-1 and TRBJ2-7; D not certain. The CDR3 has 15 amino acids. V dropped 0 bases and J dropped 3 bases, with 13 bases sitting between them. Germline loops: CDR1 SGHRS, CDR2 YFSETQ.

The chain couples TRBV30 to TRBJ1-4; weak D call: TRBD1 (6 bases). Germline CDR1 and CDR2: GTSNPN and SVGIG (reference sequence). V was pared by 4 bases and J by 2 bases, with 14 bases between. CDR3 size: 15 residues. The CDR3 region is CAWTIQGGTNEKLFF. The CDR3 DNA is TGTGCCTGGACTATACAGGGAGGGACTAATGAAAAACTGTTTTTT.

In this sample, this clonotype turned up many times. The rearrangement links TRBV5-1 to TRBJ1-1; D is unresolved. The V gene lost 3 bases and the J gene lost 0 bases, with 9 bases spanning the gap. This CDR3 is built from 14 residues. From germline, CDR1 is SGHRS and CDR2 YFSETQ. DNA for the CDR3: TGCGCCAGCAGCTCGGGAGGAGTGAACACTGAAGCTTTCTTT. Its translation: CASSSGGVNTEAFF.

In its sample, this clonotype was seen many times. This chain joins TRBV7-3 and TRBJ2-2; 14 bases match TRBD2. This CDR3 contains 16 residues. The V gene end was trimmed by 1 base and the J gene end by 6 bases; junction bases not matched to a gene: 1. Germline V gene data show CDR1 as SGHTA and CDR2 as FQGTGA. The CDR3 DNA reads as TGTGCCAGCAGCTTAATGACTAGCGGGAGGGCCGGGGAGCTGTTTTTT. Translation: CASSLMTSGRAGELFF.

This clonotype was detected ten times or more. The chain couples TRBV6-1 to TRBJ2-1; D possibly corresponds to TRBD2 (5 bases). The CDR3 consists of 15 residues. CDR1 and CDR2 from the germline V gene are MNHNS and SASEGT. The ends were cut back, 7 bases at V and 0 bases at J, with 13 bases in the middle. CDR3 nucleotide sequence: TGTGCCAGCACTGGGCGGGTGAGCTCCTACAATGAGCAGTTCTTC. It is translated as CASTGRVSSYNEQFF.

This chain uses TRBV28 with TRBJ1-4, with D tentatively TRBD1 (6 bases). The V end lost 3 bases, the J end lost 4 bases, and 9 bases lay between the germline ends. Germline values: CDR1 MDHEN, CDR2 SYDVKM. This CDR3 is built from 14 residues. In nucleotides, the CDR3 is TGTGCCAGCAGTTTCCGGGACAATAATGAAAAACTGTTTTTT. Its protein product is CASSFRDNNEKLFF.